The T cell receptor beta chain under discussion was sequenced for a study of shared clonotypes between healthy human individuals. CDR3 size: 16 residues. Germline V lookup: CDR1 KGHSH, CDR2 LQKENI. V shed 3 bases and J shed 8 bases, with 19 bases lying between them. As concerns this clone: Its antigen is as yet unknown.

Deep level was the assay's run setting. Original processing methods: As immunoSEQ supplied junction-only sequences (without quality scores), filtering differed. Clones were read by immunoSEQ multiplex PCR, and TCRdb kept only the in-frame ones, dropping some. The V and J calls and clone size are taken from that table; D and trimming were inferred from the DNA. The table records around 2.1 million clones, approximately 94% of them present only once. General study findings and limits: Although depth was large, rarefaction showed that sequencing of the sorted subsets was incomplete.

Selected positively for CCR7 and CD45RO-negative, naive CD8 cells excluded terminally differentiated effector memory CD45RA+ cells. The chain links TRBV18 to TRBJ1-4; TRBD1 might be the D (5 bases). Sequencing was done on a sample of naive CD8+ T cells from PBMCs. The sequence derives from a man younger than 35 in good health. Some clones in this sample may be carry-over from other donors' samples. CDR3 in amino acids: CASSPTGLKYGEKLFF. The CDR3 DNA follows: TGTGCCAGCTCACCCACGGGACTAAAGTATGGGGAAAAACTGTTTTTT.